This TCR beta chain appears in the sequencing data of a study of T cell responses to AZD1222 COVID-19 vaccine. About the research overall: Pooling was applied to second doses at about 4 or about 12 weeks.

The CDR3 extends over 15 amino acids. From germline, CDR1 is MNHEY and CDR2 SVGAGI. Trimming shortened V by 7 bases and J by 0 bases, and 13 bases separated the two germline ends. The method was immunoSEQ multiplex PCR; TCRdb's version includes in-frame clones alone and lacks a portion of them. The data contain 150,000 to 200,000 clones, 85% to 95% of them seen just once; the ten biggest clones take up about 10%. Comment on this clone: The antigen is unknown.

Study-wide results and caveats: The donor cohort was predominantly white British with a female majority, and clonal diversity may have been underestimated. Per reports, nearly half of all spike-specific TCRs target regions that are unmutated in variants. Spike-specific TCR breadth and depth went up after people got two AZD1222 doses.

Specimen: peripheral blood, collected on day 0 of AZD1222 vaccination. The genes are TRBV6-5 and TRBJ1-3; D not resolved. The source of this sequence is an adult in good health. This CDR3 is CASKSTAYSGNTIYF. In DNA, the CDR3 is TGTGCCAGCAAAAGTACAGCATACTCTGGAAACACCATATATTTT.